This TCR beta chain was identified during a study of blood T cell repertoires in COVID-19 (TCRdb year 2020). Regarding the complete study: The collaborator samples originated in the United States, Italy and Spain and spanned the acute and convalescent phases of COVID-19. The repertoires were made available in a free public database intended to serve as a resource for research on the immune response to SARS-CoV-2. The material from the prospective study consisted of cDNA or gDNA derived from T cells, B-cell-depleted T cells, or PBMCs. Sample metadata almost always included a de-identified subject ID, COVID-19 status, age in years and sex. The samples were drawn from two sources: the first 160 participants of the ongoing ImmuneRACE study, and about 1,300 subjects contributed by 6 global collaborators. The dataset comprised deeply sampled blood TCRbeta repertoires from subjects exposed to, actively infected with, or recovered from COVID-19. Where available, HLA class I and class II types were obtained from metadata supplied by the sample provider rather than from assay-based typing. The investigation overall reported the following: The amount of clinical and demographic metadata varied by source and participant and was provided uncurated.

The CDR3 starts with the cysteine, ends with the phenylalanine, and has 19 residues. Kept here is only the CDR3 DNA, which spans 57 bases and is read in frame from base 1. V ends up 4 bases short and J 0 bases short, with an unmatched junction base count of 15. The germline V gene (reference sequence) sets CDR1 to SGHNT and CDR2 to YYREEE. Each collaborating institution followed its own protocols to collect whole blood in K2EDTA tubes. For TCRbeta analysis, collaborator samples were shipped as frozen whole blood, as isolated PBMCs, or as DNA extracted from either sample type. TCRbeta CDR3 regions were amplified from genomic DNA by means of the immunoSEQ Assay, a bias-controlled multiplex PCR. Under the source paper's analysis protocol: The number of nucleated cells in each sample was estimated from the amplification of reference gene primers within the assay. Sequence reads were collapsed and filtered to measure the absolute abundance of every unique TCRbeta CDR3 rearrangement. Productive Simpson clonality was computed per sample as the square root of Simpson's diversity index over productive rearrangements. TCRdb mirrors the immuneACCESS table, restricted to in-frame sequences. Some clones are absent from its copies; in checked studies, under half trace to an unresolved V gene, and the reason for the others is unknown. The V and J calls and clone size are taken from that table; D and trimming were inferred from the DNA. In this sample the table shows 40,000 or so clones, about 86% of which occur a single time. The top ten clonotypes cover approximately 5.4% of the sample.

This clone showed up just once. Its antigen is not yet known. No clone much larger than this one lies a single base away; base qualities are absent. This receptor was obtained from a man between 35 and 55 years old with active COVID-19. Sequenced material: peripheral blood. The rearrangement combines TRBV5-4 with TRBJ1-3; 8 central bases correspond to TRBD1. The nucleotide sequence is TGTGCCAGCAGCCTGGGAAATACAGGGGGGGGACTCTCTGGAAACACCATATATTTT. Its protein is CASSLGNTGGGLSGNTIYF.